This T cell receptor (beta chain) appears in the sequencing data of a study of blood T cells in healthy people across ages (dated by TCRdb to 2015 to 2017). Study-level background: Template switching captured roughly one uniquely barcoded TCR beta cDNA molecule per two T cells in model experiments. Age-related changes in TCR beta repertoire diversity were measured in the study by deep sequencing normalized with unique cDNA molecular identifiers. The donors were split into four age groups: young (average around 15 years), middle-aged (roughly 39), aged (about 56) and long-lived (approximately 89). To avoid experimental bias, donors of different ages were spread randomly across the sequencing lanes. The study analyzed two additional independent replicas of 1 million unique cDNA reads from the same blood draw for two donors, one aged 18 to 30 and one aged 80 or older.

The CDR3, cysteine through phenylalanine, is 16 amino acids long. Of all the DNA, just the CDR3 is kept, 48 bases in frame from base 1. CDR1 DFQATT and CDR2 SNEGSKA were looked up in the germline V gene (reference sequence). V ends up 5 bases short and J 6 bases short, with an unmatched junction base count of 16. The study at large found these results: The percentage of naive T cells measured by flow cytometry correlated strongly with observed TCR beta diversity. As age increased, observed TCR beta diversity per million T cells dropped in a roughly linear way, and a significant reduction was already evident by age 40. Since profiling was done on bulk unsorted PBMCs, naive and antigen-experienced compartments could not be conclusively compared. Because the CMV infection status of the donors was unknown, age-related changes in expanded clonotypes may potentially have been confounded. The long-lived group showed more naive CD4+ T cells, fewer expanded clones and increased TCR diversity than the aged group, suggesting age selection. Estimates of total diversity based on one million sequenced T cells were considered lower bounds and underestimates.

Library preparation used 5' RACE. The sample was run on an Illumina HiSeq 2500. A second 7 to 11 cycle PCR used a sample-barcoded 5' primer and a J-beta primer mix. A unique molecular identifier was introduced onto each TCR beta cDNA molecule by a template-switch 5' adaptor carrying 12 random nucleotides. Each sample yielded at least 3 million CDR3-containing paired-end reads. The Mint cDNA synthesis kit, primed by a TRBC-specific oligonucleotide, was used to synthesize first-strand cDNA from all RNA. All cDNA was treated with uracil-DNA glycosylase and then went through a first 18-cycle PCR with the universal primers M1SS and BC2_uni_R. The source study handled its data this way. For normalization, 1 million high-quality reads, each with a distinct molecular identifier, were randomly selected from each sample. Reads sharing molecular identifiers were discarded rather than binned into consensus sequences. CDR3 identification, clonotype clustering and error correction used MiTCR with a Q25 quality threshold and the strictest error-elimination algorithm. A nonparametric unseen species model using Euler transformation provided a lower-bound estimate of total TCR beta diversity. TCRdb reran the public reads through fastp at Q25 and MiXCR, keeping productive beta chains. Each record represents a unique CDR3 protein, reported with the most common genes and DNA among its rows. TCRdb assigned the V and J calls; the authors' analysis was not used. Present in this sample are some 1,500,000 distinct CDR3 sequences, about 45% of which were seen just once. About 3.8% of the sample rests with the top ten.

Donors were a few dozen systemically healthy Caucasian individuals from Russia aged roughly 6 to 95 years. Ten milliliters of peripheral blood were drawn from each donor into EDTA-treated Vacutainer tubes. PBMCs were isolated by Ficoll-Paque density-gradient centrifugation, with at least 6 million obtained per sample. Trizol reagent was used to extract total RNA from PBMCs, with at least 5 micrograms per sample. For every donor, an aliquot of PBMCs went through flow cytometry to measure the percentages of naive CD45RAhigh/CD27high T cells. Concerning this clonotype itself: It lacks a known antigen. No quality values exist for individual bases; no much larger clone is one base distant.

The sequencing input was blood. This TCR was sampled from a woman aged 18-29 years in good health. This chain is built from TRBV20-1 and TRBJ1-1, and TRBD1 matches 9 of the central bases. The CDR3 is CSAFDITGTGSSEAFF. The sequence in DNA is TGCAGTGCTTTTGATATTACCGGGACAGGGTCTTCTGAAGCTTTCTTT.